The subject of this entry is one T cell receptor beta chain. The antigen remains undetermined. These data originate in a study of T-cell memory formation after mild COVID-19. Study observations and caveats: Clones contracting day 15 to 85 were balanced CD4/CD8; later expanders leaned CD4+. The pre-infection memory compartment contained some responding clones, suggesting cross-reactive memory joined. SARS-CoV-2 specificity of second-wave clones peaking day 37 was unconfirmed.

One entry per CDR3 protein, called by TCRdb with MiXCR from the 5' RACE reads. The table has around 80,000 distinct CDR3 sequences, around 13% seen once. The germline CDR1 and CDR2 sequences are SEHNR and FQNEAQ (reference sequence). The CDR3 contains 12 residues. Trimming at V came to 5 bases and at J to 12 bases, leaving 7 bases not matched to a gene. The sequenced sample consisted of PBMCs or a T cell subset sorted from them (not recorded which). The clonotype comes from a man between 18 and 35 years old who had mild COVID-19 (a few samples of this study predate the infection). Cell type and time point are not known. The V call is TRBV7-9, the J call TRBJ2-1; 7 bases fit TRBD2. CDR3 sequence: CASSLVGLVQFF. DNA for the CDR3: TGTGCCAGCAGCCTCGTCGGACTAGTGCAGTTCTTC.